These 5 T cell receptor beta chains share one sample of origin, sequenced in a study of spatial heterogeneity in lung cancer. Study-wide results and limits: Within tumors, counts of expanded alpha and beta TCRs tracked tumor mutation counts.

Each CDR3 protein is one row after TCRdb ran MiXCR on the 5' RACE reads. The table has some 10,000 distinct CDR3 sequences, more than 4.5% seen once. Time point: sample taken at primary tumor resection. No antigen has been identified for these receptors. Source: lung tumor tissue, taken at surgery. All receptors come from a male donor with early-stage non-small cell lung cancer.

As regards this clonotype: A library made for alpha chains picked up this beta chain off target, so its size means little. The gene calls are TRBV7-9 and TRBJ2-7; a weak D match, TRBD1 (6 bases). The ends were cut back, 10 bases at V and 0 bases at J, with 10 bases in the middle. Looked up from germline, CDR1 is SEHNR and CDR2 is FQNEAQ (reference sequence). The CDR3 spans 12 residues. CDR3 bases: TGTGCCACGAGGGACAACTCCTACGAGCAGTACTTC. Protein sequence: CATRDNSYEQYF.

This clonotype counts as medium-sized. This beta chain lies outside the target of a library built for alpha chains; its clone size means little. The chain carries TRBV12-3 or TRBV12-4 and TRBJ2-7; TRBD1 agrees at 9 bases. Losses at the gene ends were 4 bases for V and 5 bases for J; bases not matched to a gene: 15. The CDR3 covers 17 residues. CDR3 residues: CASSSLGTGYTSDEQYF. Here the CDR3 DNA reads TGTGCCAGCAGTTCCCTGGGGACAGGGTATACTTCGGACGAGCAGTACTTC.

This clonotype was seen at least ten times. Because the library targeted alpha chains, this beta chain is an off-target read whose size means little. The CDR3 sequence: CSASLAGGPVDEQYF. CDR3 bases: TGCAGTGCTTCCCTAGCGGGGGGGCCTGTGGACGAGCAGTACTTC. The chain recombines TRBV20-1 with TRBJ2-7, with 12 bases fitting TRBD2. The V gene's germline CDR1 is DFQATT and CDR2 SNEGSKA (reference sequence). The ends lost 5 bases at V and 5 bases at J; junction bases unmatched: 10. There are 15 residues in the CDR3.

This clonotype was counted ten times or more. A library prepared for alpha chains yielded this beta chain as an off-target read; its size is of little meaning. The genes are TRBV28 and TRBJ1-4, with D unclear. This CDR3 contains 13 residues. Germline loops: CDR1 MDHEN, CDR2 SYDVKM. With 5 bases removed from V and 1 base from J, the gap between germline ends came to 5 bases. CDR3 DNA: TGTGCCAGCAGTGGGCAAACTAATGAAAAACTGTTTTTT. Encoded protein: CASSGQTNEKLFF.

In its sample, this clonotype was seen many times. A library prepared for alpha chains yielded this beta chain as an off-target read; its size is of little meaning. Written as DNA, the CDR3 is TGTGCCAGCAGTGTTCTGGACACTATCCAGAGGGAGGGTGAAAAACTGTTTTTT. Residues: CASSVLDTIQREGEKLFF. The chain joins TRBV6-1 to TRBJ1-4, with a tentative D call TRBD1 (5 bases). The CDR3 spans 18 residues. Germline V lookup: CDR1 MNHNS, CDR2 SASEGT. V was clipped by 4 bases and J by 7 bases, with 25 bases between them.